Shown below are 19 T cell receptor beta chains from a single sample sequenced in a study of Ad26.COV2.S vaccination and SARS-CoV-2 variants. Produced via immunoSEQ multiplex PCR; TCRdb's table is partial and in-frame only. The data show 300,000 to 400,000 clones, 85% to 90% seen once. The sample's treatment: about 20 received Ad26.COV2.S at low or high dose, single or two shots; five or six received placebo; per-sample allocation not given. Sampling took place 63 days after the first vaccine or placebo injection. Specimen: peripheral blood, collected in a trial of Ad26.COV2.S vaccine versus placebo. These receptors originate from a person between 18 and 60 years old who received the Ad26.COV2.S COVID-19 vaccine or a placebo.

V gene TRBV11-3 combines with J gene TRBJ2-2, with TRBD1 matching 8 bases. Germline V gives CDR1 SGHNT, CDR2 YENEEA. Germline trimming cut 0 bases from V and 7 bases from J; bases unmatched to any gene: 10. The CDR3 has 17 amino acids. The CDR3 region is CASSLDGSQGAIGELFF. DNA of the CDR3: TGTGCCAGCAGCTTAGATGGTTCCCAGGGGGCAATCGGGGAGCTGTTTTTT.

V gene TRBV21-1 combines with J gene TRBJ1-4. TRBV21-1 is shown as a pseudogene. The CDR3 contains 20 residues. The DNA for the CDR3 is TGTGCCAGCAGCACAGAGGCCGGGGAGAGGGACCTTGCAACTAATGAAAAACTGTTTTTT. Protein product: CASSTEAGERDLATNEKLFF.

About this clone itself: Compared with germline, one end of the junction differs, possibly owing to a read error. J is TRBJ2-7 and V is TRBV5-1; 10 nucleotides align to TRBD1. This CDR3 comprises 14 residues. Germline assignment: CDR1 SGHRS and CDR2 YFSETQ. In DNA form, the CDR3 reads TGCGCCACCAGCTACGGGACAGGGGAACTCGAGCAGTACTTC. Amino acids: CATSYGTGELEQYF.

This clone showed up just a few times. The chain combines TRBV19 with TRBJ1-2; D is undetermined. Trimming took 1 base from V and 4 from J, leaving 10 bases between them. The CDR3 contains 14 residues. The germline V gene encodes CDR1 LNHDA and CDR2 SQIVND (reference sequence). The CDR3 spells CASSIGTQIYGYTF. The CDR3 DNA sequence: TGTGCCAGTAGTATAGGCACACAAATCTATGGCTACACCTTC.

In this sample, this clone turned up once. V gene TRBV19 combines with J gene TRBJ1-2; 11 bases match TRBD1. The CDR3 spans 14 residues. The V and J ends lost 3 bases and 8 bases, in that order; junction bases with no gene match: 5. Germline assignment: CDR1 LNHDA and CDR2 SQIVND (reference sequence). This CDR3 is CASSMGTGGYGYTF. The CDR3 coding sequence is TGTGCCAGTAGTATGGGGACAGGGGGTTACGGCTACACCTTC.

The V call is TRBV27, the J call TRBJ2-2; tentatively, D is TRBD1 (6 bases). The V and J ends lost 4 bases and 2 bases respectively, with 17 bases between them. Per the germline V gene, CDR1 is MNHEY and CDR2 is SMNVEV (reference sequence). The CDR3 loop spans 17 amino acids. The CDR3 DNA reads as TGTGCCAGCAGTTCAATGCCCCGGACAGATAACACCGGGGAGCTGTTTTTT. Its translation is CASSSMPRTDNTGELFF.

The rearrangement uses TRBV5-1 and TRBJ1-1; D unclear. The CDR3 length is 14 residues. Trimming took 2 bases from V and 1 from J, leaving 9 bases between them. Germline V lookup: CDR1 SGHRS, CDR2 YFSETQ. This CDR3 is CASSFGSGNTEAFF. The DNA for the CDR3 is TGCGCCAGCAGCTTTGGGTCAGGGAACACTGAAGCTTTCTTT.

This clone was seen a handful of times. The chain is built from TRBV7-2 and TRBJ2-5; tentatively, D is TRBD1 (5 bases). CDR3 length: 14 residues. Germline CDR1 reads SGHTA; CDR2 reads FQGNSA. Trimming removed 1 base from V and 0 bases from J, with 6 bases in between. Here the CDR3 DNA reads TGTGCCAGCAGCTTAGGACAGTACCAAGAGACCCAGTACTTC. This sequence encodes CASSLGQYQETQYF.

The rearrangement uses TRBV18 and TRBJ1-1; tentative D call: TRBD1 (5 bases). There are 13 residues in the CDR3. The germline gives CDR1 KGHSH, CDR2 LQKENI. Between the trimmed V and J ends, which lost 6 bases and 6 bases, there was a span of 14 bases. The DNA of the CDR3 is TGTGCCAGCTCCGCTAGGGAGGGGTCTGAAGCTTTCTTT. This codes for CASSAREGSEAFF.

This clone was picked up a small number of times. The V call is TRBV30, the J call TRBJ1-2, with D unclear. The CDR3 length is 11 residues. The germline CDR1 and CDR2 sequences are GTSNPN and SVGIG (reference sequence). With 3 bases removed from V and 2 bases from J, the gap between germline ends came to 4 bases. CDR3 bases: TGTGCCTGGAGAGTAAACTATGGCTACACCTTC. It codes for CAWRVNYGYTF.

In its sample, this clone was seen a few times. The chain employs TRBV7-2 and TRBJ1-2, with a possible D match to TRBD1 (5 bases). V dropped 5 bases and J dropped 5 bases, with 18 bases sitting between them. Germline V gene lookup returns CDR1 SGHTA and CDR2 FQGNSA. There are 15 residues in the CDR3. The CDR3 loop reads CASSTRQSLGYGYTF. The CDR3 bases are TGTGCCAGCAGCACCAGACAGAGTTTGGGATATGGCTACACCTTC. The full variable domain, with the rest looked up from reference TRBV7-2 and TRBJ1-2, is GAGVSQSPSNKVTEKGKDVELRCDPISGHTALYWYRQSLGQGLEFLIYFQGNSAPDKSGLPSDRFSAERTGGSVSTLTIQRTQQEDSAVYLCASSTRQSLGYGYTFGSGTRLTVV.

The rearrangement joins TRBV19 to TRBJ1-1; D gene uncertain. Per the germline V gene, CDR1 is LNHDA and CDR2 is SQIVND (reference sequence). The CDR3 runs 13 residues. V was cut by 11 bases and J by 0 bases, with 13 bases left in between. In nucleotides, the CDR3 is TGTGCCTCACTACTGAGCTTGAACACTGAAGCTTTCTTT. Translated: CASLLSLNTEAFF.

This CDR3 reads CASSYAGENYGYTF. CDR3 bases: TGCGCCAGCAGCTACGCTGGGGAGAACTATGGCTACACCTTC. The V gene is TRBV5-1, the J gene TRBJ1-2, with unresolved D. Germline assignment: CDR1 SGHRS and CDR2 YFSETQ. Trimming took off 3 bases at V and 2 bases at J, with 11 bases between the two ends. This CDR3 is 14 amino acids long.

The chain employs TRBV15 and TRBJ1-5; D call uncertain. V dropped 0 bases and J dropped 3 bases, with 12 bases sitting between them. The CDR3 has 16 residues. Germline V gene data show CDR1 as LNHNV and CDR2 as YYDKDF (reference sequence). The CDR3 nucleotides read TGTGCCACCAGCAGAGATTACGGGATTGCCAATCAGCCCCAGCATTTT. Protein product: CATSRDYGIANQPQHF.

This clone was seen just once. The chain has TRBV29-1 and TRBJ2-3; D is perhaps TRBD1 (6 bases). Germline V gene data show CDR1 as SQVTM and CDR2 as ANQGSEA. V lost 7 bases and J lost 2, with 16 bases in between. The CDR3 extends over 14 amino acids. CDR3 protein: CSACTQGSTDTQYF. CDR3 bases: TGCAGCGCCTGTACGCAGGGGTCCACAGATACGCAGTATTTT.

This rearrangement joins TRBV6-5 to TRBJ2-5; unclear D gene. Per germline, CDR1 MNHEY and CDR2 SVGAGI. This CDR3 contains 15 residues. The V end was cut by 6 bases, the J end by 3 bases, with 17 bases between. CDR3 bases: TGTGCCAGCAGCCCAGACGGTTGGGCTAAAGAGACCCAGTACTTC. This translates into CASSPDGWAKETQYF.

This clone was observed a handful of times. V usage is TRBV4-3 and J usage is TRBJ1-2, with D unclear. Germline CDR1 and CDR2: LGHNA and YSLEER. Deletions cut 0 bases from V and 4 bases from J, with 15 bases between. This CDR3 comprises 16 residues. The CDR3 spells CASSQDQNRRGYGYTF. CDR3 DNA: TGCGCCAGCAGCCAAGATCAGAACCGCAGAGGCTATGGCTACACCTTC.

This clone was seen once. The chain joins TRBV7-2 to TRBJ2-5; TRBD2 matches 10 bases. V shed 1 base, J shed 10 bases, and the junction held 6 bases outside the gene matches. CDR1 is SGHTA and CDR2 is FQGNSA in the germline V gene. The CDR3 length is 14 residues. The CDR3 loop reads CASSLGLAGEDQYF. The CDR3, as DNA: TGTGCCAGCAGCTTAGGGCTAGCGGGGGAGGACCAGTACTTC. The full variable domain, with the rest looked up from reference TRBV7-2 and TRBJ2-5, is GAGVSQSPSNKVTEKGKDVELRCDPISGHTALYWYRQSLGQGLEFLIYFQGNSAPDKSGLPSDRFSAERTGGSVSTLTIQRTQQEDSAVYLCASSLGLAGEDQYFGPGTRLLVL.

The chain links TRBV9 to TRBJ2-5; the match to TRBD2 covers 10 bases. CDR3 size: 15 residues. The V gene end was trimmed by 3 bases and the J gene end by 0 bases; junction bases not matched to a gene: 2. Germline CDR1 and CDR2: SGDLS and YYNGEE. CDR3 in amino acids: CASSAGLANQETQYF. Written as DNA, the CDR3 is TGTGCCAGCAGCGCGGGACTAGCGAACCAAGAGACCCAGTACTTC.